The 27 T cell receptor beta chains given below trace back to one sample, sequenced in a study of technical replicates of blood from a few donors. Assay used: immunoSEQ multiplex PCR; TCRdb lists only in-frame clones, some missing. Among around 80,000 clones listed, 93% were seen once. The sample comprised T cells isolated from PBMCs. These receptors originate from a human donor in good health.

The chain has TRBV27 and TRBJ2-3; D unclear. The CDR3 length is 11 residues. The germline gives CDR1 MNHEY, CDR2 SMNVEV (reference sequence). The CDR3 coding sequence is TGTGCGAGCCGGTTTTCAGATACGCAGTATTTT. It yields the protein CASRFSDTQYF.

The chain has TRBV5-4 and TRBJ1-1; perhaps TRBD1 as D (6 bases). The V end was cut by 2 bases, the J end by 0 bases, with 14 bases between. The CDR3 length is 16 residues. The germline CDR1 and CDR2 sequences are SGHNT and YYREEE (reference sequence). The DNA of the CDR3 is TGTGCCAGCAGCTTAGGGACACCAAAAGTGAACACTGAAGCTTTCTTT. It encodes CASSLGTPKVNTEAFF.

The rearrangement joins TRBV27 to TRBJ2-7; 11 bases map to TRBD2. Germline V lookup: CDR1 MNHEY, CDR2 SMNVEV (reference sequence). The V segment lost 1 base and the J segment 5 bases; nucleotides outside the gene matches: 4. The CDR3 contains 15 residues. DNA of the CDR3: TGTGCCAGCAGTTTATATAGCGGGAGGGACAACGAGCAGTACTTC. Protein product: CASSLYSGRDNEQYF.

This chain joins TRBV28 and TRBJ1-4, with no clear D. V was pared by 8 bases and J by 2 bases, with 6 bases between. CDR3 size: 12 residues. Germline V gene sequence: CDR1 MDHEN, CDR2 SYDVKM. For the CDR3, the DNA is TGTGCCAGCTACAGCACTAATGAAAAACTGTTTTTT. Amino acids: CASYSTNEKLFF.

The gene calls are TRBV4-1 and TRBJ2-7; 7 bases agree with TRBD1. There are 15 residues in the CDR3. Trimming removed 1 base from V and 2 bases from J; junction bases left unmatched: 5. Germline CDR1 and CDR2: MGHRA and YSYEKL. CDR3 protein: CASSQADRSTYEQYF. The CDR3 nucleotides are TGCGCCAGCAGCCAAGCGGACAGGTCGACCTACGAGCAGTACTTC.

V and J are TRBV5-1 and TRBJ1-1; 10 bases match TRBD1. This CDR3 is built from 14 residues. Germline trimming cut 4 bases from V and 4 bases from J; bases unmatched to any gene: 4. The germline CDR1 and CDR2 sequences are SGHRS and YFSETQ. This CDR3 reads CASSAGTGATEAFF. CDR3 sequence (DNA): TGCGCCAGCAGCGCCGGGACAGGGGCCACTGAAGCTTTCTTT.

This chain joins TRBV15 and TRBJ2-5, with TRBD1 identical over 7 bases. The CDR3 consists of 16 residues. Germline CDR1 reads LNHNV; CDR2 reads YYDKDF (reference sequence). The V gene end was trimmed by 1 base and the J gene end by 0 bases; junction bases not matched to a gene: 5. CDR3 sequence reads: CATSRVGQTYQETQYF. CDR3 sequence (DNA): TGTGCCACCAGCAGAGTGGGACAGACGTACCAAGAGACCCAGTACTTC.

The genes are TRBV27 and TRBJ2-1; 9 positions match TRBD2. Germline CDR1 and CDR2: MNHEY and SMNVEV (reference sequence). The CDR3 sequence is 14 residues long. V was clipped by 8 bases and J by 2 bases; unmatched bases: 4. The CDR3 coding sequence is TGTGCCAGCCAGGGACTAGCAGCCTACAATGAGCAGTTCTTC. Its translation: CASQGLAAYNEQFF.

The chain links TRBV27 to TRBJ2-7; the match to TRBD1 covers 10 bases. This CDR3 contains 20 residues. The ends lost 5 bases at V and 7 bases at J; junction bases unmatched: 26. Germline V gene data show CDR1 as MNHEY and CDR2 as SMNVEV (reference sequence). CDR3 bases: TGTGCCAGCAGTATACGTACCGGGACAGGGGCGAAAACCCCTACTGGAGAGCAGTACTTC. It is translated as CASSIRTGTGAKTPTGEQYF.

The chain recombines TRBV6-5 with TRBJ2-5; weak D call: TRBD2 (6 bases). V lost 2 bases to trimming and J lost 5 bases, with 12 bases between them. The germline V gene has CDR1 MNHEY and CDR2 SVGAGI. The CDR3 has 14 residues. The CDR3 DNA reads TGTGCCAGCAGTTACCGGGACGGAGGGGAGACCCAGTACTTC. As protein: CASSYRDGGETQYF.

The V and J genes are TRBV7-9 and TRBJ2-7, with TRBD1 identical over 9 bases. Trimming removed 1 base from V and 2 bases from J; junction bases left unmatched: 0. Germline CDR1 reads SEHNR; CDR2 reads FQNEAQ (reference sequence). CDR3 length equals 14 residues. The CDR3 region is CASSLGTGAYEQYF. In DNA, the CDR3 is TGTGCCAGCAGCTTAGGGACAGGGGCCTACGAGCAGTACTTC.

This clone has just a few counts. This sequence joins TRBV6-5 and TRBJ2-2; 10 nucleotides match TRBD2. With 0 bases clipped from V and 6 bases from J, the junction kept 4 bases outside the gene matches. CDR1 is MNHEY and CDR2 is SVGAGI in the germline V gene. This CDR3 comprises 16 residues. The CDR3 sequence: CASSYSLAGVSGELFF. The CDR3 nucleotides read TGTGCCAGCAGTTACTCGCTAGCGGGAGTCTCCGGGGAGCTGTTTTTT.

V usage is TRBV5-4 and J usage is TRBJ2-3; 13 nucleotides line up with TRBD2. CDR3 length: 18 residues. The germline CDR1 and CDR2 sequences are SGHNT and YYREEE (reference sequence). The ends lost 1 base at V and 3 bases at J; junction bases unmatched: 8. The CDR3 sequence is CASSLRLAGGQMTDTQYF. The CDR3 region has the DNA TGTGCCAGCAGCTTGAGACTAGCGGGAGGCCAGATGACAGATACGCAGTATTTT.

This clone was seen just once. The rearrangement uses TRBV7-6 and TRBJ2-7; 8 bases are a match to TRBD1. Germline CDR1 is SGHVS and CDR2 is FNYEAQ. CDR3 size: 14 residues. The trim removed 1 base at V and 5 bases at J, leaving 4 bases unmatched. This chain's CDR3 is CASSLEETGDEQYF. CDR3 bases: TGTGCCAGCAGCTTAGAAGAGACAGGGGACGAGCAGTACTTC.

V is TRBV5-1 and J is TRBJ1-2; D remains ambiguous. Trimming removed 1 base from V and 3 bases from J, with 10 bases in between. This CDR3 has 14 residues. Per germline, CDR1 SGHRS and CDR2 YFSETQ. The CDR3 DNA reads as TGCGCCAGCAGCTTGAGCACGGTTGACTATGGCTACACCTTC. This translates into CASSLSTVDYGYTF.

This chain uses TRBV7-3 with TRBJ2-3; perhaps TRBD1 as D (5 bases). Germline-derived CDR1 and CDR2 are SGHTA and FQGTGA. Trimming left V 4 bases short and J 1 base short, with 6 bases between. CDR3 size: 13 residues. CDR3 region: CASSSRGTDTQYF. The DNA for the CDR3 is TGTGCCAGCAGCTCCAGGGGCACAGATACGCAGTATTTT.

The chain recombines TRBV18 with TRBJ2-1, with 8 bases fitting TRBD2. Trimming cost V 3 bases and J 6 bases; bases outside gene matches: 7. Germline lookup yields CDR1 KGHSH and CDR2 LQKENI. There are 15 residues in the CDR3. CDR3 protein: CASSPRGGVANEQFF. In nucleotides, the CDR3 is TGTGCCAGCTCACCTCGGGGGGGGGTTGCCAATGAGCAGTTCTTC.

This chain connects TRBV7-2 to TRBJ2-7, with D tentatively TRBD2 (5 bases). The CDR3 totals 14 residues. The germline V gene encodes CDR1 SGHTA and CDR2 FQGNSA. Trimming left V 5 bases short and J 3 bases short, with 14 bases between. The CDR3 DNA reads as TGTGCCAGCAGCCCATATCGGAGGATCTACGAGCAGTACTTC. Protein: CASSPYRRIYEQYF.

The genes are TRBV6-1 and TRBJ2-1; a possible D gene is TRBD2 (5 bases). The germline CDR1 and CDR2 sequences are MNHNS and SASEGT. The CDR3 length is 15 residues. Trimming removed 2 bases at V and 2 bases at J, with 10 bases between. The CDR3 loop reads CASSETRSAYNEQFF. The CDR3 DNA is TGTGCCAGCAGTGAAACTAGATCCGCCTACAATGAGCAGTTCTTC.

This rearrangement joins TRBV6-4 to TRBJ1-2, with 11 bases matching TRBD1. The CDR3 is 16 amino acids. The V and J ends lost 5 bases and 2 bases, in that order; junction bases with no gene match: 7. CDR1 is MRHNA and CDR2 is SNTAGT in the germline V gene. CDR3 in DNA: TGTGCCAGCAGTCCAAGGACAGGGGGCTTCAACTATGGCTACACCTTC. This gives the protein CASSPRTGGFNYGYTF.

The CDR3 reads CASSGGERGSYEQYF. The CDR3 bases are TGTGCCAGCAGTGGAGGGGAGCGGGGCTCCTACGAGCAGTACTTC. The chain joins TRBV2 to TRBJ2-7, with 7 bases aligning to TRBD2. The V gene end was trimmed by 4 bases and the J gene end by 0 bases; junction bases not matched to a gene: 6. This CDR3 contains 15 residues. In germline, CDR1 is SNHLY, CDR2 FYNNEI.

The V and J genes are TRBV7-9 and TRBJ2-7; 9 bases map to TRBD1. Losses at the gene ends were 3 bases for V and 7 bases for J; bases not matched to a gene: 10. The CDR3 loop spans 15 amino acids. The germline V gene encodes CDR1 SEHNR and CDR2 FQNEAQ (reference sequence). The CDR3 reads CASSFAGTGMWEQYF. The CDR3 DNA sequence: TGTGCCAGCAGCTTTGCCGGGACAGGGATGTGGGAGCAGTACTTC. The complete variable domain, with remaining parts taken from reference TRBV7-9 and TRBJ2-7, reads DTGVSQNPRHKITKRGQNVTFRCDPISEHNRLYWYRQTLGQGPEFLTYFQNEAQLEKSRLLSDRFSAERPKGSFSTLEIQRTEQGDSAMYLCASSFAGTGMWEQYFGPGTRLTVT.

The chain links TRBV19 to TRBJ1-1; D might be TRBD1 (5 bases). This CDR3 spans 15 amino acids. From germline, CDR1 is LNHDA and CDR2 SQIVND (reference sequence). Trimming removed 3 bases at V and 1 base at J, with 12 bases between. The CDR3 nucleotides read TGTGCCAGTAGTATCTATGGCGGGGGGAACACTGAAGCTTTCTTT. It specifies CASSIYGGGNTEAFF.

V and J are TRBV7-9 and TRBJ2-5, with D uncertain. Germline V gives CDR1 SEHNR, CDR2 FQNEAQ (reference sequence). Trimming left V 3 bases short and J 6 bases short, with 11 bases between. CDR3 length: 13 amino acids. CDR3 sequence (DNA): TGTGCCAGCAGCTTCCCCCAAGCGCAGACCCAGTACTTC. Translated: CASSFPQAQTQYF.

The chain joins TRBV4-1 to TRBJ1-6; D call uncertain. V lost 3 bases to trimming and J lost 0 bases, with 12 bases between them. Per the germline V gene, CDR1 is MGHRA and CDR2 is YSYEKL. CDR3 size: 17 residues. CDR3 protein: CASSHPTQSSYNSPLHF. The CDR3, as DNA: TGCGCCAGCAGCCACCCGACACAGAGCTCCTATAATTCACCCCTCCACTTT.

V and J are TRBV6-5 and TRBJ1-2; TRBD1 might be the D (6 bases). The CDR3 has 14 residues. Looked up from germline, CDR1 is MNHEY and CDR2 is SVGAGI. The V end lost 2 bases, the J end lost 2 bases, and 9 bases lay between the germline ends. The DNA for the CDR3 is TGTGCCAGCAGTTACCTACAGGGAAACTATGGCTACACCTTC. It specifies CASSYLQGNYGYTF.

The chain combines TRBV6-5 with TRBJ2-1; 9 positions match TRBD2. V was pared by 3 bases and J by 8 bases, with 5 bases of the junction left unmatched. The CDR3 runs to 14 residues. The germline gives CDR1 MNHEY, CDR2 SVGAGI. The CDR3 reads CASSYGLAGYEQFF. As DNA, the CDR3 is TGTGCCAGCAGTTATGGGCTAGCGGGATATGAGCAGTTCTTC.